In its sample, the clone carrying this TCR beta chain was seen many times. The sorted Tregs were CD4+CD25+CD127-/low cells. The CDR3 spans 14 residues. The V and J ends lost 2 bases and 0 bases respectively, with 6 bases between them. Germline V CDR1 and CDR2: SGHTA, FQGTGA. TCRdb itself ran the 5' RACE reads through MiXCR, one entry per CDR3 protein. The table has about 9,800 distinct CDR3 sequences, 20% to 30% seen once. V is TRBV7-3 and J is TRBJ2-3; D is ambiguous. The origin of this receptor is a female donor with breast cancer. Sequenced input: Tregs sorted from blood. CDR3 region: CASSLLGSTDTQYF. DNA of the CDR3: TGTGCCAGCAGCTTACTAGGGAGCACAGATACGCAGTATTTT.